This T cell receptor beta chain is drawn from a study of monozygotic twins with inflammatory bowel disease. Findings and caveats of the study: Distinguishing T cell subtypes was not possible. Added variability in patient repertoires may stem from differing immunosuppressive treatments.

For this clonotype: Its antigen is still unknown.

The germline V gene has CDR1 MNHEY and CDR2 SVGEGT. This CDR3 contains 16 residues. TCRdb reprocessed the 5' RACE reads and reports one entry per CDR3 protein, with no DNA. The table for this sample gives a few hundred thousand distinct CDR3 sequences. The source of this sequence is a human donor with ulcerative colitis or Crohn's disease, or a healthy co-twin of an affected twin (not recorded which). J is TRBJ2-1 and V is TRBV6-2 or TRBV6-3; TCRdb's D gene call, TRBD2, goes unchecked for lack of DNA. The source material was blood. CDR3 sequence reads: CASSSPRGRRANEQFF.